The 28 T cell receptor beta chains below all came from one sample that was sequenced in a study of T-cell memory formation after mild COVID-19. TCRdb re-called the 5' RACE reads with MiXCR, one entry per CDR3 protein. The sample lists about 340,000 distinct CDR3 sequences, roughly 13% seen once, with 20% to 25% in the top ten. Material for sequencing was PBMCs or a T cell subset sorted from them (not recorded which). The source is a man younger than 35 who had mild COVID-19 (a few samples of this study predate the infection). Cell type and time point are not known.

V is TRBV5-1 and J is TRBJ1-4; maybe TRBD1 (5 bases). The CDR3 has 12 amino acids. The V and J ends lost 5 bases and 10 bases respectively, with 12 bases between them. CDR1 and CDR2 from the germline V gene are SGHRS and YFSETQ. The CDR3 reads CASSLFGGKLFF. The CDR3 nucleotides read TGCGCCAGCAGTCTGTTCGGGGGAAAACTGTTTTTT.

J is TRBJ2-2 and V is TRBV4-2, with 8 bases identical to TRBD1. The CDR3 is 14 amino acids. Losses at the gene ends were 5 bases for V and 6 bases for J; bases not matched to a gene: 5. Germline values: CDR1 LGHNA, CDR2 YNFKEQ. In nucleotides, the CDR3 is TGTGCCAGCAGCTTACAGGACAGGGCCGGGGAGCTGTTTTTT. This encodes CASSLQDRAGELFF.

The CDR3 region is CASSLGDLSYEQYV. CDR3 nucleotides: TGTGCCAGCAGCTTGGGGGACCTATCCTACGAGCAGTACGTC. The gene calls are TRBV11-1 and TRBJ2-7; D possibly matches TRBD1 or TRBD2 (5 bases each). Germline-derived CDR1 and CDR2 are SGHAT and FQDESV (reference sequence). CDR3 length equals 14 residues. The germline V and J ends were trimmed by 3 bases and 1 base, with 10 bases remaining between them.

This chain joins TRBV24-1 and TRBJ2-3; the D is unclear. The V gene's germline CDR1 is KGHDR and CDR2 SFDVKD. V was pared by 5 bases and J by 3 bases, with 8 bases between. The CDR3 has 13 residues. The CDR3 region is CATSVGDTDTQYF. The CDR3 nucleotides read TGTGCCACCAGTGTAGGTGATACAGATACGCAGTATTTT.

The chain is built from TRBV7-9 and TRBJ2-2; D is ambiguous. The germline V gene has CDR1 SEHNR and CDR2 FQNEAQ (reference sequence). The CDR3 has 9 amino acids. Trimming removed 8 bases from V and 8 bases from J, with 3 bases in between. The DNA of the CDR3 is TGTGCCAGCGGGGGGGAGCTGTTTTTT. The encoded protein is CASGGELFF.

The chain joins TRBV5-5 to TRBJ2-7; D might be TRBD2 (6 bases). CDR3 length: 15 amino acids. Germline CDR1 reads SGHKS; CDR2 reads YYEKEE (reference sequence). V was clipped by 4 bases and J by 2 bases, with 16 bases between them. The CDR3 coding sequence is TGTGCCAGCAGCGATCGGGACTTACCAACCTACGAGCAGTACTTC. Amino acids: CASSDRDLPTYEQYF.

This chain joins TRBV12-3 or TRBV12-4 and TRBJ1-1, with D possibly matching TRBD1 (6 bases). Trimming left V 2 bases short and J 0 bases short, with 13 bases between. There are 16 residues in the CDR3. CDR3 sequence (DNA): TGTGCCAGCAGTTTACAACCGGCAGGGGTGAACACTGAAGCTTTCTTT. Residues: CASSLQPAGVNTEAFF.

This clonotype was seen a few times. The chain couples TRBV6-5 to TRBJ2-7, with D tentatively TRBD2 (6 bases). CDR3 length equals 14 residues. V was trimmed by 2 bases and J by 7 bases, leaving 15 bases between them. In germline, CDR1 is MNHEY, CDR2 SVGAGI. The CDR3 here is CASSYGGPGWEQYF. Written as DNA, the CDR3 is TGTGCCAGCAGTTACGGAGGGCCCGGTTGGGAGCAGTACTTC.

In its sample, this clonotype was seen many times. The chain links TRBV12-3 or TRBV12-4 to TRBJ1-1, with D hard to call. This CDR3 is built from 12 residues. Trimming stripped 5 bases from V and 8 bases from J, with 12 bases between. CDR3 loop: CASSDTRSEAFF. The CDR3 bases are TGTGCCAGCAGTGATACCAGGTCGGAAGCTTTCTTT.

This clonotype was found many times. CDR3 bases: TGTGCCAGCAGTGATGGGTGGGCGAATGAGCAGTTCTTC. Amino acids: CASSDGWANEQFF. The chain uses TRBV25-1 and TRBJ2-1; D call uncertain. The CDR3 loop spans 13 amino acids. Deletions cut 3 bases from V and 7 bases from J, with 10 bases between. Germline loops: CDR1 MGHDK, CDR2 SYGVNS.

The J gene is TRBJ2-7, the V gene TRBV6-5; no firm D call. The germline V gene encodes CDR1 MNHEY and CDR2 SVGAGI. Trimming took off 2 bases at V and 1 base at J, with 12 bases between the two ends. The CDR3 covers 15 residues. CDR3 nucleotide sequence: TGTGCCAGCAGTTACGGCTCATTGGGGTCCTACGAGCAGTACTTC. This translates into CASSYGSLGSYEQYF.

The genes are TRBV5-1 and TRBJ2-3, with 7 bases fitting TRBD1. The germline V gene encodes CDR1 SGHRS and CDR2 YFSETQ. V lost 4 bases to trimming and J lost 5 bases; unmatched junction nucleotides: 10. This CDR3 has 15 amino acids. The CDR3 spells CASSPKTGWVDTQYF. In nucleotides, the CDR3 is TGCGCCAGCAGCCCAAAGACAGGGTGGGTAGATACGCAGTATTTT. The full variable domain, completed using reference TRBV5-1 and TRBJ2-3, is KAGVTQTPRYLIKTRGQQVTLSCSPISGHRSVSWYQQTPGQGLQFLFEYFSETQRNKGNFPGRFSGRQFSNSRSEMNVSTLELGDSALYLCASSPKTGWVDTQYFGPGTRLTVL.

The chain has TRBV20-1 and TRBJ1-1; D unresolved. CDR1 is DFQATT and CDR2 is SNEGSKA in the germline V gene (reference sequence). With 5 bases removed from V and 0 bases from J, the gap between germline ends came to 10 bases. The CDR3 loop spans 13 amino acids. This CDR3 is CSAPLYVNTEAFF. CDR3 bases: TGCAGTGCTCCATTGTACGTGAACACTGAAGCTTTCTTT.

The sample holds a few counts of this clonotype. CDR3 loop: CSARGGLIQYF. CDR3 nucleotides: TGCAGTGCTAGGGGCGGGCTCATTCAGTACTTC. The chain recombines TRBV20-1 with TRBJ2-4; D is perhaps TRBD2 (5 bases). Trimming pared 3 bases from V and 9 bases from J, leaving 9 bases between. Germline loops: CDR1 DFQATT, CDR2 SNEGSKA (reference sequence). CDR3 length equals 11 residues.

This clonotype was detected a few times. The V call is TRBV4-1, the J call TRBJ1-3; D gene unclear. The V gene lost 4 bases and the J gene lost 2 bases, with 15 bases spanning the gap. The CDR3 is 16 amino acids. Germline lookup yields CDR1 MGHRA and CDR2 YSYEKL. CDR3 protein: CASSPRQVVAGNTIYF. As DNA, the CDR3 is TGCGCCAGCAGCCCCCGACAAGTTGTGGCTGGAAACACCATATATTTT.

J is TRBJ1-1 and V is TRBV6-5, with 12 bases aligning to TRBD1. Per germline, CDR1 MNHEY and CDR2 SVGAGI. V was pared by 7 bases and J by 10 bases, with 13 bases of the junction left unmatched. The CDR3 spans 15 residues. The CDR3 region has the DNA TGTGCCAGCATGCGGTGGGGACAGGGGGCGAGTCGAGCTTTCTTT. This translates into CASMRWGQGASRAFF.

The V gene is TRBV7-2, the J gene TRBJ2-3, with TRBD2 as a possible D gene (7 bases). Germline V gives CDR1 SGHTA, CDR2 FQGNSA. The V and J ends lost 5 bases and 6 bases respectively, with 15 bases between them. The CDR3 has 14 residues. CDR3 nucleotide sequence: TGTGCCAGCAGCCCGAGGGGGGGCATGGATACGCAGTATTTT. This sequence encodes CASSPRGGMDTQYF.

This chain uses TRBV6-1 with TRBJ2-3; 7 nucleotides align to TRBD2. J was trimmed by 3 bases and V by 11 bases; bases with no gene match: 11. CDR3 size: 14 residues. CDR1 is MNHNS and CDR2 is SASEGT in the germline V gene. The CDR3 loop is CAVLDWRGTDTQYF. DNA for the CDR3: TGTGCCGTACTTGATTGGCGGGGGACAGATACGCAGTATTTT.

The chain is built from TRBV21-1 and TRBJ1-2. TRBV21-1 is a documented pseudogene. The CDR3 has 17 amino acids. Here the CDR3 DNA reads TGTGCCAGCAGCAATTCTCTCCAGGGAGGTTATGGCCATGGCTACACCTTC. This gives the protein CASSNSLQGGYGHGYTF.

The genes are TRBV4-1 and TRBJ1-1; D might be TRBD1 (6 bases). This CDR3 has 14 residues. The V gene's germline CDR1 is MGHRA and CDR2 YSYEKL. Between the trimmed V and J ends, which lost 7 bases and 0 bases, there was a span of 12 bases. CDR3 loop: CASKVGGMNTEAFF. Here the CDR3 DNA reads TGCGCCAGCAAAGTCGGGGGCATGAACACTGAAGCTTTCTTT.

The chain employs TRBV18 and TRBJ2-5; 9 bases agree with TRBD1. The CDR3 extends over 16 amino acids. Unmatched junction bases numbered 8, after V lost 1 base and J lost 5 bases. Germline V gene sequence: CDR1 KGHSH, CDR2 LQKENI. CDR3 in DNA: TGTGCCAGCTCACCACACTCACCGGGACAGGGCGAGACCCAGTACTTC. Its protein is CASSPHSPGQGETQYF.

This clonotype is a singleton in its sample. The chain employs TRBV4-1 and TRBJ2-2, with TRBD2 matching over 9 bases. The CDR3 contains 19 residues. V lost 0 bases, J lost 7 bases, and 15 bases stayed unmatched. The germline gives CDR1 MGHRA, CDR2 YSYEKL. This CDR3 reads CASSQEGLALAGASGELFF. The CDR3 nucleotides read TGCGCCAGCAGCCAAGAGGGTTTGGCGTTAGCGGGGGCGAGCGGGGAGCTGTTTTTT.

Ten or more counts support this clonotype. The V call is TRBV6-2 or TRBV6-3, the J call TRBJ2-7, with 8 nucleotides matching TRBD2. Germline V gene data show CDR1 as MNHEY and CDR2 as SVGEGT. Trimming took 6 bases from V and 3 from J; bases not matched to a gene: 10. The CDR3 spans 15 residues. This chain's CDR3 is CASSPLSGGVYEQYV. The CDR3 nucleotides are TGTGCCAGCAGCCCCCTAAGCGGGGGTGTCTACGAGCAGTACGTC.

This clonotype was detected ten times or more. The chain employs TRBV7-2 and TRBJ2-1, with D perhaps assigned TRBD1 or TRBD2 (6 bases each). Germline V gene data show CDR1 as SGHTA and CDR2 as FQGNSA. The V gene lost 1 base and the J gene lost 3 bases, with 10 bases spanning the gap. The length of the CDR3 is 15 residues. CDR3 protein: CASSLVGGFYNEQFF. For the CDR3, the DNA is TGTGCCAGCAGCTTAGTGGGGGGCTTCTACAATGAGCAGTTCTTC.

The V and J genes are TRBV6-5 and TRBJ2-5; 16 positions match TRBD2. Germline V CDR1 and CDR2: MNHEY, SVGAGI. The CDR3 has 16 residues. V gave up 4 bases and J gave up 4 bases; unmatched junction bases: 3. The CDR3 here is CASSSGTSGGAETQYF. For the CDR3, the DNA is TGTGCCAGCAGTTCCGGGACTAGCGGGGGGGCAGAGACCCAGTACTTC.

The rearrangement joins TRBV24-1 to TRBJ2-7, with no clear D. Germline V CDR1 and CDR2: KGHDR, SFDVKD. This CDR3 has 9 residues. CDR3 sequence (DNA): TGTGCCACCAGTGATGGAACAGACGTC. Translating it yields CATSDGTDV.

The chain links TRBV4-1 to TRBJ2-4; 7 bases are shared with TRBD1. Germline V gene data show CDR1 as MGHRA and CDR2 as YSYEKL. After removal of 3 bases from V and 1 base from J, the junction contained 3 bases not matched to a gene. This CDR3 spans 15 amino acids. CDR3 nucleotide sequence: TGCGCCAGCAGCCAGGTCAGGGGGGCCAAAAACATTCAGTACTTC. Its translation: CASSQVRGAKNIQYF.

V and J are TRBV7-6 and TRBJ2-7, with D possibly being TRBD2 (6 bases). V was cut by 0 bases and J by 2 bases, with 14 bases left in between. Germline loops: CDR1 SGHVS, CDR2 FNYEAQ. The CDR3 runs 16 residues. CDR3 protein: CASSLAGPRETYEQYF. CDR3 DNA sequence: TGTGCCAGCAGCTTAGCGGGACCACGGGAGACCTACGAGCAGTACTTC.